The source of this TCR beta chain is a study of blood T cell repertoires in COVID-19 (dated by TCRdb to the early 2020s). Describing the broader study: Samples covering the acute and convalescent phases of COVID-19 were provided by collaborators in the United States, Italy and Spain. The material from the prospective study consisted of cDNA or gDNA derived from T cells, B-cell-depleted T cells, or PBMCs. Where available, HLA class I and class II types were obtained from metadata supplied by the sample provider rather than from assay-based typing. Nearly every sample came with metadata listing a de-identified subject ID, COVID-19 status, age in years and sex. The repertoires were released in a freely available public database meant as a resource for research on the immune response to SARS-CoV-2. Deeply sampled blood TCRbeta repertoires from subjects exposed to, actively infected with, or recovered from COVID-19 were included in the dataset. The samples were drawn from two sources: the first 160 participants of the ongoing ImmuneRACE study, and 1,254 subjects contributed by 6 global collaborators. Here is what the overall study found, with its caveats: The amount of clinical and demographic metadata varied by source and participant and was provided uncurated.

Comments on this clone: Its antigen remains unidentified. Per-base quality was not reported, and no clone a single base away is much larger than it.

Participants in the prospective study were aged roughly 18 to 100 years, lived in 20 to 25 United States geographic areas, and enrolled through a virtual design. To assign participants to cohorts, the prospective study relied on clinical history that participants themselves reported in a screening survey and a study questionnaire. ImmuneRACE Cohort 3 recovered participants were defined by two consecutive negative NP/OP PCR tests, healthcare professional clearance, or symptom resolution. In the prospective study, mobile phlebotomists collected whole blood, serum and a nasopharyngeal or oropharyngeal swab from each participant. Over a 2-month period, participants in the prospective study had the option of providing additional blood draws and questionnaires. Before DNA extraction, blood samples from the prospective study were shipped at room temperature or frozen. Relative to germline, V is missing 6 bases and J is missing 8 bases, with 8 bases of the junction outside any gene match. CDR1 is given as SQVTM and CDR2 as ANQGSEA, both from the germline V gene. Measured from the cysteine to the phenylalanine, the CDR3 is 14 residues long. Only the CDR3 DNA stays, 42 bases, in frame from base 1.

The immunoSEQ Assay, a bias-controlled multiplex PCR, was used to amplify TCRbeta CDR3 regions from genomic DNA. Processing in the source paper ran as follows. Within the assay, amplification of reference gene primers was used to estimate how many nucleated cells each sample contained. Sequence reads were collapsed and filtered to measure the absolute abundance of every unique TCRbeta CDR3 rearrangement. For each sample, productive Simpson clonality was calculated as the square root of Simpson's diversity index over productive rearrangements. Sourced from immuneACCESS, this table was stored by TCRdb with only in-frame sequences that have V and J called. A share of the clones is absent; for the studies checked, an unresolved V gene accounts for under half, and the remainder has no known explanation. The V and J calls and clone size are taken from that table; D and trimming were inferred from the DNA. The table for this sample lists 200,000 to 250,000 clones; 80% to 90% of them were counted only once. Nearly 9.5% of the sample comes from the top ten.

The sequenced material came from PBMCs or T cells enriched from blood (not recorded which). The source is a man in his forties who had recovered from COVID-19. The rearranged chain carries TRBV29-1 and TRBJ2-1, with 12 central nucleotides matching TRBD2. The DNA is TGCAGCGTGAAAGGACTAGCGGGATTATATGAGCAGTTCTTC. It specifies CSVKGLAGLYEQFF.